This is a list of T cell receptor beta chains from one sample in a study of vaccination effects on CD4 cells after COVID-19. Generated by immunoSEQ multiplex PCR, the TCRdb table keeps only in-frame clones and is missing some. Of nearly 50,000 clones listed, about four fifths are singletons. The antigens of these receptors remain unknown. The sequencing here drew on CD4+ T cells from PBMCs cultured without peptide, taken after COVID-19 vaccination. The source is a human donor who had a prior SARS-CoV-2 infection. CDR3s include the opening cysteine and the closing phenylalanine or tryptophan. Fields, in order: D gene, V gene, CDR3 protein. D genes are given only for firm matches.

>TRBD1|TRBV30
CAWSQTGALNQPQHF
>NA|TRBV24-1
CATSDARGSGEKLFF
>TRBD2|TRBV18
CASSPVSLAGAGETQYF
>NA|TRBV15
CATSRDRPGTQYF
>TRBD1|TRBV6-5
CASRRTGGVEKLFF
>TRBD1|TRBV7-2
CASSWDRYNEKLFF
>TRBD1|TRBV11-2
CASSLGRGRGLLTDTQYF
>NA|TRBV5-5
CASSSEGLGGYNEQFF
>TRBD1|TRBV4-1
CASSQGAQGAFETQYF
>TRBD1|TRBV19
CASSNTGGEEKLFF
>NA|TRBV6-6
CASSYYAGELFF
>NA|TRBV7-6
CASSLADRDYNSPLHF
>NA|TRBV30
CAWSVSGLHSLHF
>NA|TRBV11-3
CASRDSGAASDTQYF
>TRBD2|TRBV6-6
CASSYSREGTYEQYF
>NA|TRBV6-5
CASSLGGGGYEQYF
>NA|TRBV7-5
CARSLGTSAVVQFADTQYF
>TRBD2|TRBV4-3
CASSQDLPSGSYEQYF
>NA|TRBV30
CAWSVGQLNQPQHF
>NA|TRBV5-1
CASSLATGGNTIYF